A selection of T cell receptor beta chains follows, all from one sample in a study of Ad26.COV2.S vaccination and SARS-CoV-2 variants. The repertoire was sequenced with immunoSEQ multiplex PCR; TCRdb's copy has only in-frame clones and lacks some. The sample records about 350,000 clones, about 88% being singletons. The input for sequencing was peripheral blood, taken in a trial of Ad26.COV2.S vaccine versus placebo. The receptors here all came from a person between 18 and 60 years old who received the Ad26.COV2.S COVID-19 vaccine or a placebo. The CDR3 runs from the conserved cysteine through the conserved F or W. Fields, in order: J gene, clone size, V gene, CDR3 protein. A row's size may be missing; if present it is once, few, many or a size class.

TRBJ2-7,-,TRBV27,CASSYGRLYEQYF
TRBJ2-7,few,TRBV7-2,CASSLAGTRVRNEQYF
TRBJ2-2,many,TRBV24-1,CATSAQAEDTGELFF
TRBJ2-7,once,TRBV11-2,CASSLIAGTPFF
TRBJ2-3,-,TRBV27,CASSLYMSDTQYF
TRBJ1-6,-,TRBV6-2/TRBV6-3,CASSARTGHFSPLHF
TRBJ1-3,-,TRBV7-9,CASSQKTGRNTIYF
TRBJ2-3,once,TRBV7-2,CASSSPGLAASTQYF
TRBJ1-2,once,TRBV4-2,CASSQEQGLYGYTF
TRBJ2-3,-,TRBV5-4,CASSFGGGGTDTQYF
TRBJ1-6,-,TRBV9,CASSVVGEGSPLHF
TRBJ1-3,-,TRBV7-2,CASSSGNTIYF
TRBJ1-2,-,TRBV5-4,CASSYPKGEEDGYTF
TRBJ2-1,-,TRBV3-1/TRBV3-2,CASSQDLSGGREQFF
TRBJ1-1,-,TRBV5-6,CASRNSYSGVTEAFF
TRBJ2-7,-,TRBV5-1,CASSPTPGQGFYEQYF
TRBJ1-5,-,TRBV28,CASSVWTGRKNQPQHF
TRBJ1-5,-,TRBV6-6,CASIDPRPGREPQHF
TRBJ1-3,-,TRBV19,CASSTDSGNTIYF
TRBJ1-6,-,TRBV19,CASSITGQGDNSPLHF